The entry below gives a single T cell receptor beta chain sequence along with its context. This clonotype was counted at least ten times. The antigen this receptor binds is unknown. Base quality data are lacking; no much larger clone is found one base away. The sample originates from a study of T cells in Graves' hyperthyroidism and ophthalmopathy (dated by TCRdb to between 2017 and 2020). As for the study more broadly: Peripheral blood was sampled at the time of initial diagnosis, prior to any treatment. TCR V-J signatures able to tell the groups apart were searched for in a discovery cohort of more than 90 patients, of whom under 45 had Graves' ophthalmopathy and around 58 had stable Graves' hyperthyroidism. Prospective prediction of ophthalmopathy was tested in an independent validation cohort of fewer than 20 hyperthyroidism patients and around 16 patients who later progressed to ophthalmopathy. For training and testing, the approximately 97 patients in the discovery cohort were randomly divided in a 7:3 ratio. The study also compared thyroid tissue and blood T-cell repertoires from several Graves' hyperthyroidism patients. After blood sampling, hyperthyroidism patients were treated with methimazole at a starting dose of 30 mg daily, and ophthalmopathy patients were treated with high-dose intravenous methylprednisolone. According to the paper, TCR Vbeta CDR3 sequencing was carried out on approximately 140 peripheral blood samples, which came from 40 to 45 ophthalmopathy, approximately 72 hyperthyroidism and around 17 progressor patients.

The TCR beta CDR3 regions were amplified from RNA transcripts. A first-round RT-PCR of the TCR CDR3 used the HTBI primer set with the Qiagen OneStep RT-PCR kit. Libraries were constructed in a second round of multiplex PCR, after which size selection and purification were carried out. The libraries were sequenced on an Illumina HiSeq2000 using paired-end 100 bp reads. In the original analysis: SOAPnuke was used to process the raw data, removing reads that contained adapters or uncalled bases, had a mean Phred below 15, or lacked an exact match to the constant primer or identifier. COPE v1.2.5 was used to merge the high-quality paired reads, and each unique nucleotide sequence was defined as a clonotype. MiTCR v1.1 was used to align the clonotypes against IMGT TRBV, TRBD and TRBJ reference segments. The analysis included only V-J combinations with a frequency above 0.0001, which together covered around 99% of the repertoires. A TCS score was defined as the ratio between F50 (clonal expansion) and ExV (chaos), using BLOSUM62-based TCRdist between CDR3 peptides within each V-J. Welch's t-statistics and random forest reduced 500 to 650 V-J features to roughly 13, which were used in a naive Bayes classifier (R e1071). The Morisita-Horn index was used to measure how similar the thyroid and blood repertoires were. TCRdb applied fastp at Q25 and MiXCR to the public reads, then kept only in-frame beta chains. Entries are consolidated by CDR3 protein sequence, retaining the most common genes and DNA. In this record, the V and J calls reflect TCRdb's handling and not the investigators' own analysis. Recorded for this sample are about 840,000 distinct CDR3 sequences; 35% to 40% of them occurred a single time. Over 8% of the sample is in the top ten clones.

The CDR3 runs 14 residues from the cysteine to the phenylalanine. Only CDR3 DNA remains: 42 bases, in frame from the first base. The V end loses 7 bases and the J end loses 0 bases, and a stretch of 10 bases separates them. Stable Graves' hyperthyroidism was defined as the absence of progression to ophthalmopathy over 18 months of follow-up. Hyperthyroidism patients were newly diagnosed, with disease duration under 2 months, and aged 18 to 65 years. The study excluded patients with uncontrolled infections, other autoimmune diseases, pregnancy or lactation. Diagnoses relied on clinical symptoms, serum thyroxine and TRAb, thyroid ultrasound and orbital computed tomography. PBMCs were separated from roughly 10 ml of fresh peripheral blood using Ficoll-Paque density gradient centrifugation. Total RNA was extracted with Trizol reagent, and quality was checked on an Agilent 2100 Bioanalyzer. General conclusions and limits of the study: Sample size was not statistically predetermined, and blinding of investigators to group allocation was not performed. In cross-validation, a model built on a 13 V-J signature told ophthalmopathy apart from stable hyperthyroidism with 87.88% sensitivity and approximately 81% specificity, and in testing the same model reached 80%/75%. Most expanded thyroid clonotypes (frequency above 0.001) were also detected in blood, a finding suggesting that blood repertoires may reflect thyroid immune responses. During validation, the model predicted progression to ophthalmopathy a median of about 6.5 months ahead of onset, with almost 71% sensitivity and almost 75% specificity.

The chain was built from TRBV12-3 or TRBV12-4 and TRBJ1-5; no D gene call is confident. The TCR originated in a man younger than 35 with Graves' hyperthyroidism. The sample comprised blood. The CDR3 here reads CASTETDSNQPQHF. The sequence in DNA is TGTGCCAGCACCGAGACTGATAGCAATCAGCCCCAGCATTTT.